The rows below give T cell receptor beta chains drawn from one sample of a study of blood T cell repertoires in COVID-19. Assay: immunoSEQ multiplex PCR; the TCRdb copy retains only in-frame clones and omits some. The repertoire holds about 480,000 clones, approximately 87% seen once, with 1.5% to 2% in the top ten. The sample comprised PBMCs or T cells enriched from blood (not recorded which). The receptors derive from a woman aged 40 to 49 who had recovered from COVID-19. Both conserved end residues are part of each CDR3. The D gene is left open where the match is weak. Rows may omit the clone size; those that give it use once, few, many or a size class.

D gene: -; V gene: TRBV2; clone size: -; J gene: TRBJ2-7; CDR3 protein: CASLLYEQYF; CDR3 DNA: TGTGCCAGCTTACTCTACGAGCAGTACTTC
D gene: TRBD2; V gene: TRBV5-5; clone size: -; J gene: TRBJ2-2; CDR3 protein: CASSILTSGANTGELFF; CDR3 DNA: TGTGCCAGCAGCATACTTACTAGCGGGGCCAACACCGGGGAGCTGTTTTTT
D gene: -; V gene: TRBV27; clone size: few; J gene: TRBJ1-5; CDR3 protein: CASSRPQGAQPQHF; CDR3 DNA: TGTGCCAGCAGTCGCCCACAGGGTGCCCAGCCCCAGCATTTT
D gene: TRBD1; V gene: TRBV4-3; clone size: -; J gene: TRBJ1-2; CDR3 protein: CASSPLDRARRGYTF; CDR3 DNA: TGCGCCAGCAGCCCTTTGGACAGGGCCAGGCGAGGCTACACCTTC
D gene: -; V gene: TRBV27; clone size: -; J gene: TRBJ2-7; CDR3 protein: CASSWAGSYEQYF; CDR3 DNA: TGTGCCAGCAGTTGGGCCGGTTCCTACGAGCAGTACTTC
D gene: TRBD2; V gene: TRBV10-3; clone size: -; J gene: TRBJ2-3; CDR3 protein: CATRIVTGAGDTQYF; CDR3 DNA: TGTGCCACCAGAATCGTGACCGGAGCGGGAGACACGCAGTATTTT
D gene: -; V gene: TRBV30; clone size: -; J gene: TRBJ2-1; CDR3 protein: CAWSVQILQFF; CDR3 DNA: TGTGCCTGGAGTGTACAGATTTTGCAGTTCTTC
D gene: -; V gene: TRBV13; clone size: -; J gene: TRBJ1-2; CDR3 protein: CASSPGRRGPYGYTF; CDR3 DNA: TGTGCCAGCAGCCCGGGACGGAGGGGACCATATGGCTACACCTTC
D gene: -; V gene: TRBV30; clone size: -; J gene: TRBJ1-2; CDR3 protein: CAWIQGRFNYGYTF; CDR3 DNA: TGTGCCTGGATCCAGGGCAGATTTAACTATGGCTACACCTTC
D gene: -; V gene: TRBV11-2; clone size: -; J gene: TRBJ2-1; CDR3 protein: CASSLDLGLWDEQFF; CDR3 DNA: TGTGCCAGCAGCTTAGATCTGGGGCTGTGGGATGAGCAGTTCTTC
D gene: -; V gene: TRBV14; clone size: few; J gene: TRBJ1-2; CDR3 protein: CASSQDLRGGYTF; CDR3 DNA: TGTGCCAGCAGCCAAGACCTCAGGGGCGGCTACACCTTC
D gene: -; V gene: TRBV28; clone size: -; J gene: TRBJ2-1; CDR3 protein: CASSFFPGGSSYNEQFF; CDR3 DNA: TGTGCCAGCAGTTTTTTTCCAGGAGGGAGCTCCTACAATGAGCAGTTCTTC
D gene: -; V gene: TRBV9; clone size: -; J gene: TRBJ2-2; CDR3 protein: CASSVRGAQTGELFF; CDR3 DNA: TGTGCCAGCAGCGTTCGGGGGGCGCAGACCGGGGAGCTGTTTTTT
D gene: TRBD1; V gene: TRBV6-2/TRBV6-3; clone size: once; J gene: TRBJ2-1; CDR3 protein: CASSTGTVGIF; CDR3 DNA: TGTGCCAGCAGTACCGGGACAGTGGGGATCTTC
D gene: TRBD1; V gene: TRBV19; clone size: -; J gene: TRBJ2-3; CDR3 protein: CASSARQGTYTDTQYF; CDR3 DNA: TGTGCCAGTAGTGCCCGACAGGGGACTTACACAGATACGCAGTATTTT
D gene: -; V gene: TRBV29-1; clone size: once; J gene: TRBJ1-2; CDR3 protein: CSVGGRGYYGYTF; CDR3 DNA: TGCAGCGTTGGTGGCAGGGGTTACTATGGCTACACCTTC
D gene: -; V gene: TRBV14; clone size: -; J gene: TRBJ2-7; CDR3 protein: CASSSGFLAYEQYF; CDR3 DNA: TGTGCCAGCAGCTCGGGATTCTTGGCCTACGAGCAGTACTTC
D gene: TRBD1; V gene: TRBV5-4; clone size: -; J gene: TRBJ1-2; CDR3 protein: CASSLLGQGARHYGYTF; CDR3 DNA: TGTGCCAGCAGCTTGCTAGGACAGGGCGCCAGGCACTATGGCTACACCTTC
D gene: TRBD1; V gene: TRBV5-1; clone size: -; J gene: TRBJ1-3; CDR3 protein: CASSYGQGSGNTIYF; CDR3 DNA: TGCGCCAGCAGCTACGGACAGGGCTCTGGAAACACCATATATTTT
D gene: TRBD1; V gene: TRBV6-1; clone size: -; J gene: TRBJ1-5; CDR3 protein: CASSESGTVLPQPQHF; CDR3 DNA: TGTGCCAGCAGTGAATCCGGGACAGTATTGCCTCAGCCCCAGCATTTT
D gene: -; V gene: TRBV19; clone size: -; J gene: TRBJ1-2; CDR3 protein: CASSWRASGDFYGYTF; CDR3 DNA: TGTGCCAGTAGTTGGCGGGCATCGGGAGACTTCTATGGCTACACCTTC
D gene: -; V gene: TRBV24-1; clone size: -; J gene: TRBJ1-2; CDR3 protein: CATSDSRVGYTF; CDR3 DNA: TGTGCCACCAGTGACAGCCGGGTAGGCTACACCTTC
D gene: TRBD2; V gene: TRBV12-5; clone size: once; J gene: TRBJ2-7; CDR3 protein: CASGPGLDSYEQYF; CDR3 DNA: TGTGCTAGTGGCCCCGGACTAGACAGCTACGAGCAGTACTTC
D gene: -; V gene: TRBV11-3; clone size: -; J gene: TRBJ1-3; CDR3 protein: CASSLGRFSGNTIYF; CDR3 DNA: TGTGCCAGCAGCTTAGGGCGGTTCTCTGGAAACACCATATATTTT
D gene: -; V gene: TRBV4-3; clone size: -; J gene: TRBJ1-3; CDR3 protein: CASSHWDISGNTIYF; CDR3 DNA: TGCGCCAGCAGCCACTGGGACATCTCTGGAAACACCATATATTTT
D gene: -; V gene: TRBV5-5; clone size: -; J gene: TRBJ2-5; CDR3 protein: CASSLTPSGETQYF; CDR3 DNA: TGTGCCAGCAGCTTGACCCCTTCGGGAGAGACCCAGTACTTC
D gene: -; V gene: TRBV3-1/TRBV3-2; clone size: -; J gene: TRBJ1-3; CDR3 protein: CASSLTIGSGNTIYF; CDR3 DNA: TGTGCCAGCAGCCTAACCATCGGCTCTGGAAACACCATATATTTT
D gene: TRBD1; V gene: TRBV5-4; clone size: -; J gene: TRBJ1-2; CDR3 protein: CASSSPGQGNYGYTF; CDR3 DNA: TGTGCCAGCAGCTCCCCGGGACAGGGTAACTATGGCTACACCTTC
D gene: TRBD1; V gene: TRBV4-3; clone size: few; J gene: TRBJ2-7; CDR3 protein: CASSQEDRGYEQYF; CDR3 DNA: TGCGCCAGCAGCCAGGAGGACAGGGGCTACGAGCAGTACTTC
D gene: TRBD1; V gene: TRBV6-5; clone size: once; J gene: TRBJ1-1; CDR3 protein: CASSYSGTGSNTEAFF; CDR3 DNA: TGTGCCAGCAGTTACTCCGGGACAGGATCGAACACTGAAGCTTTCTTT
D gene: TRBD1; V gene: TRBV14; clone size: -; J gene: TRBJ1-1; CDR3 protein: CASSPGRDRPRF; CDR3 DNA: TGTGCCAGCAGCCCGGGACGGGACAGACCCCGATTT
D gene: -; V gene: TRBV19; clone size: -; J gene: TRBJ1-3; CDR3 protein: CASSIRQISGNTIYF; CDR3 DNA: TGTGCCAGTAGTATAAGACAAATCTCTGGAAACACCATATATTTT
D gene: -; V gene: TRBV19; clone size: once; J gene: TRBJ1-2; CDR3 protein: CASSMVRERGYTF; CDR3 DNA: TGTGCCAGTAGTATGGTGCGTGAACGGGGCTACACCTTC
D gene: -; V gene: TRBV7-2; clone size: -; J gene: TRBJ1-1; CDR3 protein: CASILEGRSLEAFF; CDR3 DNA: TGTGCCAGCATACTAGAGGGGAGGTCCCTTGAAGCTTTCTTT
D gene: -; V gene: TRBV6-1; clone size: once; J gene: TRBJ2-1; CDR3 protein: CASSEAGAVLGDEQFF; CDR3 DNA: TGTGCCAGCAGTGAAGCGGGAGCCGTCCTCGGGGATGAGCAGTTCTTC
D gene: TRBD1; V gene: TRBV5-6; clone size: -; J gene: TRBJ2-7; CDR3 protein: CASSWGTGGYEQYF; CDR3 DNA: TGTGCCAGCAGCTGGGGGACAGGGGGGTACGAGCAGTACTTC
D gene: -; V gene: TRBV28; clone size: -; J gene: TRBJ1-2; CDR3 protein: CASSLWIGGYGYTF; CDR3 DNA: TGTGCCAGCAGCCTATGGATAGGGGGCTATGGCTACACCTTC
D gene: -; V gene: TRBV5-1; clone size: once; J gene: TRBJ2-1; CDR3 protein: CASSLGSGRSGEQFF; CDR3 DNA: TGCGCCAGCAGCTTGGGATCCGGGAGATCCGGTGAGCAGTTCTTC
D gene: TRBD1; V gene: TRBV7-2; clone size: -; J gene: TRBJ2-1; CDR3 protein: CASSLPPGQGIYEQFF; CDR3 DNA: TGTGCCAGCAGCTTACCACCGGGACAGGGGATTTATGAGCAGTTCTTC
D gene: -; V gene: TRBV19; clone size: -; J gene: TRBJ2-5; CDR3 protein: CASSIALRGLWETQYF; CDR3 DNA: TGTGCCAGTAGTATAGCTCTAAGGGGGTTGTGGGAGACCCAGTACTTC
D gene: -; V gene: TRBV11-2; clone size: -; J gene: TRBJ2-1; CDR3 protein: CASSLDRLSSYNEQFF; CDR3 DNA: TGTGCCAGCAGCTTAGATCGCCTTAGCTCCTACAATGAGCAGTTCTTC
D gene: -; V gene: TRBV7-6; clone size: -; J gene: TRBJ1-4; CDR3 protein: CASSPSTVATNEKLFF; CDR3 DNA: TGTGCCAGCAGCCCATCGACAGTTGCAACTAATGAAAAACTGTTTTTT
D gene: -; V gene: TRBV5-1; clone size: once; J gene: TRBJ2-5; CDR3 protein: CASSLALSAIRGAETQYF; CDR3 DNA: TGCGCCAGCAGCTTGGCCCTCTCGGCAATTCGAGGCGCAGAGACCCAGTACTTC
D gene: -; V gene: TRBV6-5; clone size: -; J gene: TRBJ2-3; CDR3 protein: CASSYSTTSTDTQYF; CDR3 DNA: TGTGCCAGCAGTTACTCGACTACTAGCACAGATACGCAGTATTTT
D gene: -; V gene: TRBV6-5; clone size: -; J gene: TRBJ1-1; CDR3 protein: CASSRGGMNTEAFF; CDR3 DNA: TGTGCCAGCAGTCGCGGCGGCATGAACACTGAAGCTTTCTTT